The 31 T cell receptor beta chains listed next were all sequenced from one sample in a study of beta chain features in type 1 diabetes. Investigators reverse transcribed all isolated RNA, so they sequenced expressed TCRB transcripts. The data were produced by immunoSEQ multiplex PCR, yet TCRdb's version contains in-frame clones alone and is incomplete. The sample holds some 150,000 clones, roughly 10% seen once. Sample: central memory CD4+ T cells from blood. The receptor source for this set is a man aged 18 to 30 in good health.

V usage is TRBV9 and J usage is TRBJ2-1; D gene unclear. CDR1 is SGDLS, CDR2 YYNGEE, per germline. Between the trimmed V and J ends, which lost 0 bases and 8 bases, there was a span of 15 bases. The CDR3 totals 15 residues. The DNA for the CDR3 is TGTGCCAGCAGCGTAGTGTCAGCTGGTCGGGATGAGCAGTTCTTC. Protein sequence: CASSVVSAGRDEQFF.

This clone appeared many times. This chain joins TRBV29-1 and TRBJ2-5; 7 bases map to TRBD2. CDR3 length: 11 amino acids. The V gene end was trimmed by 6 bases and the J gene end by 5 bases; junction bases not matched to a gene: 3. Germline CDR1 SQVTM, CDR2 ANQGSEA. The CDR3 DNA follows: TGCAGCGTCGTAGCGGGCGAGACCCAGTACTTC. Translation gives CSVVAGETQYF.

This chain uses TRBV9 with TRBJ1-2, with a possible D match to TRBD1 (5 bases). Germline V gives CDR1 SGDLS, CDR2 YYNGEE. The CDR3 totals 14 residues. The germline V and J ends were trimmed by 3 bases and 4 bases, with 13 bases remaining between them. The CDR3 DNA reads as TGTGCCAGCAGCGAGGCGAGGGGCAGCTATGGCTACACCTTC. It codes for CASSEARGSYGYTF.

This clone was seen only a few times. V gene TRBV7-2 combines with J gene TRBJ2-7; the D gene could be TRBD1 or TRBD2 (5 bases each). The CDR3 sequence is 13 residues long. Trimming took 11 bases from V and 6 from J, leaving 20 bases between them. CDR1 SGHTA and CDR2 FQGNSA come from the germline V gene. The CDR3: CASTRDLSGEQYF. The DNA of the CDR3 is TGTGCCTCCACCCGGGACCTAAGCGGCGAGCAGTACTTC.

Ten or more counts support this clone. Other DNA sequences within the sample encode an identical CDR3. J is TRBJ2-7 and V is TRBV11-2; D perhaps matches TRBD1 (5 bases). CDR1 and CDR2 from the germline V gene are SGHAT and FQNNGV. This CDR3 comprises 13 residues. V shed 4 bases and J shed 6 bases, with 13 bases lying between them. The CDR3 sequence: CASSSQGWAEQYF. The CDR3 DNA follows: TGTGCCAGCAGCTCCCAGGGTTGGGCCGAGCAGTACTTC.

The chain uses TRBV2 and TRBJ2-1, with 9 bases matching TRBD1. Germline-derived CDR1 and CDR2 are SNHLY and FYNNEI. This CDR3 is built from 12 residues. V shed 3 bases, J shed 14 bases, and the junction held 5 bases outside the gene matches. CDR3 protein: CASSEVTGGEFF. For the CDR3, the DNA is TGTGCCAGCAGTGAGGTTACAGGGGGCGAGTTCTTC.

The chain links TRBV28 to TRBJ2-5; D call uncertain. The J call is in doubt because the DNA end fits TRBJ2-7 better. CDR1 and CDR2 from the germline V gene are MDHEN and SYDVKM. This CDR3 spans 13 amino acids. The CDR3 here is CASLSLGSYEQYF. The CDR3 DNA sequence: TGTGCCAGCCTATCTCTTGGCTCCTACGAGCAGTACTTC.

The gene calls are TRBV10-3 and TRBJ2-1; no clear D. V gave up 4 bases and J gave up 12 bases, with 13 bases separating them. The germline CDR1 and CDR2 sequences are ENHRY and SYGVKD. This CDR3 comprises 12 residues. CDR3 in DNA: TGTGCCATCAGTGGGACGGGTTTCGGGCAGTTCTTC. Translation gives CAISGTGFGQFF.

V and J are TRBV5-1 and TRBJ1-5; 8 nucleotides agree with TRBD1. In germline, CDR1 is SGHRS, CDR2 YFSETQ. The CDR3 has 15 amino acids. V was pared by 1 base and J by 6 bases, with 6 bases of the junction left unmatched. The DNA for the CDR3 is TGCGCCAGCAGCTTGACGACAGGGGTGGCTCAGCCCCAGCATTTT. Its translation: CASSLTTGVAQPQHF.

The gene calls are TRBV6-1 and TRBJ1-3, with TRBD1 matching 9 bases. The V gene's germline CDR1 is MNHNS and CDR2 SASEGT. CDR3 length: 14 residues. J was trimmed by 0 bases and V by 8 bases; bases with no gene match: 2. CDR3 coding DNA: TGTGCCAGCTGGGACAGGGACTCTGGAAACACCATATATTTT. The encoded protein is CASWDRDSGNTIYF.

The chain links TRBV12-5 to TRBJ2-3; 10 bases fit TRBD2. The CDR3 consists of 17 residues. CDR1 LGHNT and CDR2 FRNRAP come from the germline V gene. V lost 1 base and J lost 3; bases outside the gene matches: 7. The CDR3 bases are TGTGCTAGTGGTTTGGGGATAGCGGGAGGATCGACAGATACGCAGTATTTT. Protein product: CASGLGIAGGSTDTQYF.

CDR3 sequence reads: CASSQDNGDTQYF. In DNA, the CDR3 is TGTGCCAGCAGCCAAGATAATGGAGATACGCAGTATTTT. The chain joins TRBV4-2 to TRBJ2-3; D is uncertain. This CDR3 region has 13 residues. V gave up 0 bases and J gave up 5 bases, with 6 bases separating them. CDR1 is LGHNA, CDR2 YNFKEQ, per germline.

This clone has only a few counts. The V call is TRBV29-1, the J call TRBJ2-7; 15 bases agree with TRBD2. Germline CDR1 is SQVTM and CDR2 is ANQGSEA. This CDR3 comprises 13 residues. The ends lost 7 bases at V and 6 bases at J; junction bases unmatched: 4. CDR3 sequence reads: CSGTSGGDGEQYF. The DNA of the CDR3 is TGCAGCGGGACTAGCGGGGGGGACGGCGAGCAGTACTTC.

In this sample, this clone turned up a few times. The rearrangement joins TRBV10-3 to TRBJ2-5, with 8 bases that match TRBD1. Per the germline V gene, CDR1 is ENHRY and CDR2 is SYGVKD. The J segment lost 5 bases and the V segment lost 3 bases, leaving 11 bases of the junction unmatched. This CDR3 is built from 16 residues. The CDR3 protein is CAISDPDRVRRETQYF. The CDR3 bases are TGTGCCATCAGTGACCCGGACAGGGTACGTCGGGAGACCCAGTACTTC.

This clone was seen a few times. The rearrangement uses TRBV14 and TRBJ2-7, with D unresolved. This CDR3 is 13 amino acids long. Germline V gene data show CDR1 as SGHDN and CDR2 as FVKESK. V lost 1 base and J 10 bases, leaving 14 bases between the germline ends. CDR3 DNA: TGTGCCAGCAGCCAAGTAGACACGGCGAATCAGTACTTC. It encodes CASSQVDTANQYF.

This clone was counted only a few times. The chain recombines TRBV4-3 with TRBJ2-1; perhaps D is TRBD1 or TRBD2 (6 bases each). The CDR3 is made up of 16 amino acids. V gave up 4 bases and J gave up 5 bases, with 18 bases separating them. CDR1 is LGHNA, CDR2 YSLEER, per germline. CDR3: CASSRSGGGVNNEQFF. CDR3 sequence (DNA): TGCGCCAGCAGCCGCTCCGGGGGCGGAGTCAACAATGAGCAGTTCTTC.

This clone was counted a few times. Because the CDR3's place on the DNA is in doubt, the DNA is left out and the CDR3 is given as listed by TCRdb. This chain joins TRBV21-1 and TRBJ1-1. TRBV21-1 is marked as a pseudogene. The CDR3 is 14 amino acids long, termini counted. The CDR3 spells CASGWGNGNTEAFF.

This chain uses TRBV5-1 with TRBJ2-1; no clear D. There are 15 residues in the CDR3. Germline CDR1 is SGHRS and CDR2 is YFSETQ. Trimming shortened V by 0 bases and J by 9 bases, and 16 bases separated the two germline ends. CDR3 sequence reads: CASSLEWTSSSEQFF. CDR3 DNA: TGCGCCAGCAGCTTGGAGTGGACCTCATCCTCTGAGCAGTTCTTC.

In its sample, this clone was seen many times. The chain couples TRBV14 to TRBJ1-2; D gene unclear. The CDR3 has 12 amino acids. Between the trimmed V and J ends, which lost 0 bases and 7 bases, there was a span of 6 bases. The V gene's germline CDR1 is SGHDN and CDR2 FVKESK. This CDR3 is CASSQEHSGYTF. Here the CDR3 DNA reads TGTGCCAGCAGCCAAGAGCACTCTGGCTACACCTTC.

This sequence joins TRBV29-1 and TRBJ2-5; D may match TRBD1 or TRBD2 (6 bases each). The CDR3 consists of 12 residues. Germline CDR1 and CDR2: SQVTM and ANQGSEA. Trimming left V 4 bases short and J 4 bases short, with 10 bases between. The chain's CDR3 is CSVVGGRETQYF. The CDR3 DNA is TGCAGCGTTGTGGGGGGCAGAGAGACCCAGTACTTC.

CDR3 in DNA: TGTGCCAGCTCACCACAAACAAAGGACAGGGGGCGCAGGGATACGCAGTATTTT. Translation gives CASSPQTKDRGRRDTQYF. This chain links TRBV18 with TRBJ2-3; TRBD1 matches 11 bases. CDR1 KGHSH and CDR2 LQKENI come from the germline V gene. The CDR3 extends over 18 amino acids. The junction had 12 bases not matched to a gene; V was cut back by 1 base and J by 6 bases.

The CDR3 loop reads CASSQGLGGETQYF. The CDR3 DNA sequence: TGCGCCAGCAGCCAGGGGCTAGGAGGGGAGACCCAGTACTTC. This chain joins TRBV4-1 and TRBJ2-5; a weak D match, TRBD2 (6 bases). The CDR3 is 14 residues long. Looked up from germline, CDR1 is MGHRA and CDR2 is YSYEKL. The V gene lost 3 bases and the J gene lost 5 bases, with 13 bases spanning the gap.

The chain's CDR3 is CASSRMGDSYEQYF. CDR3 nucleotide sequence: TGCGCCAGCAGCCGGATGGGGGACTCCTACGAGCAGTACTTC. The rearrangement joins TRBV5-1 to TRBJ2-7; D tentatively reads TRBD1 or TRBD2 (5 bases each). Trimming pared 4 bases from V and 0 bases from J, leaving 11 bases between. There are 14 residues in the CDR3. Germline lookup yields CDR1 SGHRS and CDR2 YFSETQ.

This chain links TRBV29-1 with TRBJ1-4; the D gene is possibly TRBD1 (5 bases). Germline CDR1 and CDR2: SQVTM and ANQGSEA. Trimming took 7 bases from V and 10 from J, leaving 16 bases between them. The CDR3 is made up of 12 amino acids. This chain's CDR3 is CSASVRAGKLFF. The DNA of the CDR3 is TGCAGCGCCAGTGTCAGGGCAGGAAAACTGTTTTTT.

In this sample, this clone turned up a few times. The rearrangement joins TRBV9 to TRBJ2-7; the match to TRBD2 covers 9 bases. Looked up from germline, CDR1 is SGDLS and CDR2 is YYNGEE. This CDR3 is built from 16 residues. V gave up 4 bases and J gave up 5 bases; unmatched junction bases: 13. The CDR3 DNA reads TGTGCCAGCAGCCCAAGCGGGAGGAGTGGAACCGACGAGCAGTACTTC. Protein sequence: CASSPSGRSGTDEQYF.

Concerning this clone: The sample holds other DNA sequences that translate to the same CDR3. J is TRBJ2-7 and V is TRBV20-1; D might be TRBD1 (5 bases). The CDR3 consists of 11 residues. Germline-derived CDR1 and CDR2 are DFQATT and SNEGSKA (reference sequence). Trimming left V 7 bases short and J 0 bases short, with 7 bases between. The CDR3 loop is CSGGLSYEQYF. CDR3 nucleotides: TGCAGTGGGGGCCTCTCCTACGAGCAGTACTTC.

In nucleotides, the CDR3 is TGTGCCAGCAGTTCCCCCCAGACAGGGTGGGGTGAAAAACTGTTTTTT. This translates into CASSSPQTGWGEKLFF. The J gene is TRBJ1-4, the V gene TRBV28; TRBD1 matches at 7 bases. Losses at the gene ends were 4 bases for V and 7 bases for J; bases not matched to a gene: 12. The CDR3 length is 16 residues. Germline V lookup: CDR1 MDHEN, CDR2 SYDVKM.

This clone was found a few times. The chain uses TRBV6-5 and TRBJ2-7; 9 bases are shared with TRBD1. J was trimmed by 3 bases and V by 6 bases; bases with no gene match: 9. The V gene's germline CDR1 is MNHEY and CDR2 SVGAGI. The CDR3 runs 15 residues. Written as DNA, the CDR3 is TGTGCCAGCAGAGACGGGACAGGGAACGTCTACGAGCAGTACTTC. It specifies CASRDGTGNVYEQYF.

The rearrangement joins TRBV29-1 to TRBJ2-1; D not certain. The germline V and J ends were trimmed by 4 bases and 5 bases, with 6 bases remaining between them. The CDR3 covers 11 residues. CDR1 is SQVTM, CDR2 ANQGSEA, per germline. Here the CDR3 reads CSVVGNNEQFF. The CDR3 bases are TGCAGCGTTGTCGGAAACAATGAGCAGTTCTTC.

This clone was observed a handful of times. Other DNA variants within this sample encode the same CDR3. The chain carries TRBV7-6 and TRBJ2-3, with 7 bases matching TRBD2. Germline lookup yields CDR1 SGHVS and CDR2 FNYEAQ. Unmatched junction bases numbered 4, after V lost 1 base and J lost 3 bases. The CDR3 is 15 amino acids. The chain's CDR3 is CASSLGGRGTDTQYF. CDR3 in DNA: TGTGCCAGCAGCTTAGGCGGGAGAGGGACAGATACGCAGTATTTT.

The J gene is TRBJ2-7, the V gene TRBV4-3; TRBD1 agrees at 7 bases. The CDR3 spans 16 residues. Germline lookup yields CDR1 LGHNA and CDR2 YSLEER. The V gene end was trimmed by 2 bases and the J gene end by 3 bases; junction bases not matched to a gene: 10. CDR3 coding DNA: TGCGCCAGCAGCCAACAATATGACAGGGCCAACTACGAGCAGTACTTC. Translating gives CASSQQYDRANYEQYF.